This TCR beta chain is drawn from a study of vaccination and CD4 T cells after COVID-19. On the study more broadly: Six males and four females, two Hispanic, made up the convalescents. Study conclusions and caveats: Convalescent patients' clones that were vaccine-specific were spike mono-reactive in 304 of 307 cases.

Remarks on this clonotype: Its cognate antigen is unknown.

TCRdb passed the PCR reads through MiXCR, listing each CDR3 protein once. The table has just over 20,000 distinct CDR3 sequences, roughly 53% seen once. The V gene lost 0 bases and the J gene lost 0 bases, with 9 bases spanning the gap. The CDR3 sequence is 15 residues long. Per the germline V gene, CDR1 is SGHTA and CDR2 is FQGNSA. The input for sequencing was CD4+ T cells from blood, taken before SARS-CoV-2 vaccination. The chain employs TRBV7-2 and TRBJ2-7; D perhaps matches TRBD1 (5 bases). This TCR derives from a human donor who had recovered from COVID-19. The DNA for the CDR3 is TGTGCCAGCAGCTTAGCGTGGACATACTCCTACGAGCAGTACTTC. This sequence encodes CASSLAWTYSYEQYF.